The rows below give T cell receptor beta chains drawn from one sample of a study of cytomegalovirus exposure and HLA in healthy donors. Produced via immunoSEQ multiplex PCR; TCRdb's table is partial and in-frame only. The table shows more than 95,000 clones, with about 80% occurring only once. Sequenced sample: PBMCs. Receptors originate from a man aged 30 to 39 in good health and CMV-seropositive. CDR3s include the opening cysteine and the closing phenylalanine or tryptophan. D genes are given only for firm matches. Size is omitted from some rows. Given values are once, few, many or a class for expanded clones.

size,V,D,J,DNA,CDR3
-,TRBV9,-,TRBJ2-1,TGTGCCAGCAGCGCTAGTATTAGGTTCAATGAGCAGTTCTTC,CASSASIRFNEQFF
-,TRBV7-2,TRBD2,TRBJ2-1,TGTGCCAGCAGCTTAAGGGCGGGGGGCTTTGCAGATGAGCAGTTCTTC,CASSLRAGGFADEQFF
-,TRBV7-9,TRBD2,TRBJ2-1,TGTGCCAGCAGCGCTAGGGACGGGAGGGGCTCCGGCTCCTACAATGAGCAGTTCTTC,CASSARDGRGSGSYNEQFF
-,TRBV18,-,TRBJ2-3,TGTGCCAGCTCACCACCGAGTTCAGGGAGGGATACGCAGTATTTT,CASSPPSSGRDTQYF
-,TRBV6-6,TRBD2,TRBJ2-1,TGTGCCAGCAGTCTAGCGGGGACCGGCTACAATGAGCAGTTCTTC,CASSLAGTGYNEQFF
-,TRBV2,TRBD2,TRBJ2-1,TGTGCCAGCAAGACAGCGGGAGTTTCCAATGAGCAGTTCTTC,CASKTAGVSNEQFF
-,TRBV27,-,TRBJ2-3,TGTGCCAGCAGTGGGCGTGCTACGCAGTATTTT,CASSGRATQYF
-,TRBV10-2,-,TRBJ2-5,TGCGCCAGCAGTCCCGGGACTCAAGAGACCCAGTACTTC,CASSPGTQETQYF
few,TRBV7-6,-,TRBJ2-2,TGTGCCAGCAGCTTCAGGACAGAGAACACCGGGGAGCTGTTTTTT,CASSFRTENTGELFF
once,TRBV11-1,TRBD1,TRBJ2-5,TGTGCCAGCAGCCCCAGGGACAGGGTCGGCGAGACCCAGTACTTC,CASSPRDRVGETQYF
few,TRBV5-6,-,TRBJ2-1,TGTGCCAGCAGCTTGTTCGCGGGTAGCTCCTACAATGAGCAGTTCTTC,CASSLFAGSSYNEQFF
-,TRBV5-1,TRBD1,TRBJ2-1,TGCGCCAGCAGGGGGGACAGCTACTCTCCCTACAATGAGCAGTTCTTC,CASRGDSYSPYNEQFF
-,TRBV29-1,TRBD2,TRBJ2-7,TGCAGCGTTGAAGTCCCCGGGGATAGCGGGTACGAGCAGTACTTC,CSVEVPGDSGYEQYF